Below, 4 T cell receptor beta chains from the same sample are listed, as sequenced in a study of molecular identifiers for immune sequencing clone quantification (dated by TCRdb to 2017 to 2018). The method was PCR. The sequencer listed for this sample is Illumina HiSeq 4000. Through fastp at Q25 and MiXCR, TCRdb rebuilt clones from the public reads, retaining in-frame beta chains. Rows merge per CDR3 protein into single entries with the most common DNA and genes. This sample comprises approximately 500,000 distinct CDR3 sequences, about 20% of them detected only once. Clones ranked in the top ten supply 0.7% to 1% of the sample. The specimen sequenced was naive CD8+ T cells from blood, with Jurkat cell RNA spiked in. The sample's cell subset or site label, decoded: FACS-sorted CD8+CD4-CCR7+CD45RA+ naive T cells. The origin of the receptors is a human donor in good health. Some libraries in this study had Jurkat cell RNA spiked in.

The gene calls are TRBV4-1 and TRBJ2-3; 7 positions agree with TRBD2. The CDR3 covers 18 residues. The J segment lost 2 bases and the V segment lost 0 bases, leaving 11 bases of the junction unmatched. CDR1 is MGHRA, CDR2 YSYEKL, per germline. CDR3 bases: TGCGCCAGCAGCCAAGATCCGGTGGCTAGCGGAACCACAGATACGCAGTATTTT. It translates to CASSQDPVASGTTDTQYF.

The V call is TRBV12-3 or TRBV12-4, the J call TRBJ1-4, with TRBD1 as a possible D gene (5 bases). This CDR3 comprises 13 residues. Trimming pared 6 bases from V and 6 bases from J, leaving 11 bases between. DNA of the CDR3: TGTGCCAGCAGCCCCGCGGGGGATGAAAAACTGTTTTTT. This codes for CASSPAGDEKLFF.

The CDR3 region is CASSFSGVGNEQFF. The CDR3 DNA reads as TGTGCCAGCAGCTTCTCAGGGGTGGGGAATGAGCAGTTCTTC. The chain links TRBV13 to TRBJ2-1; D might be TRBD1 (6 bases). Germline assignment: CDR1 PRHDT and CDR2 FYEKMQ (reference sequence). V lost 3 bases and J lost 7, with 13 bases in between. The CDR3 consists of 14 residues.

This clonotype was seen only a few times. V is TRBV5-1 and J is TRBJ1-4, with 10 positions matching TRBD1. Germline V gene sequence: CDR1 SGHRS, CDR2 YFSETQ. V shed 3 bases, J shed 6 bases, and the junction held 2 bases outside the gene matches. This CDR3 comprises 14 residues. CDR3 amino acids: CASSSGTGDEKLFF. The CDR3 nucleotides are TGCGCCAGCAGCTCAGGGACAGGGGATGAAAAACTGTTTTTT.